The 21 T cell receptor beta chains in this list originate from one sample, sequenced in a study of Graves' ophthalmopathy and Graves' hyperthyroidism (dated by TCRdb to the late 2010s). The instrument was an Illumina HiSeq 2000. For repertoire sequencing, TCR beta CDR3 regions were amplified from RNA transcripts. HTBI primers and the Qiagen OneStep RT-PCR kit were used in a first-round RT-PCR, which was followed by a second-round multiplex PCR, size selection and purification. The public reads were reprocessed in TCRdb via fastp at Q25 and MiXCR, keeping in-frame beta chains. One record per CDR3 amino acid sequence lists the most common genes and DNA. Counted in this sample were 600,000 to 950,000 distinct CDR3 sequences; 35% to 50% of them appeared once. The biggest ten clones account for 44% of the sample. The sequencing sample was made of peripheral blood. All receptors derive from an adult man with Graves' ophthalmopathy.

The chain couples TRBV10-3 to TRBJ2-3; 12 positions agree with TRBD2. Germline V gene lookup returns CDR1 ENHRY and CDR2 SYGVKD. Unmatched junction bases numbered 4, after V lost 3 bases and J lost 0 bases. This CDR3 has 17 amino acids. The DNA for the CDR3 is TGTGCCATCAGTGACCGACTAGCGGGGGCCAGCACAGATACGCAGTATTTT. Its translation is CAISDRLAGASTDTQYF.

The chain is built from TRBV7-2 and TRBJ1-4; D possibly corresponds to TRBD1 (6 bases). The germline V gene encodes CDR1 SGHTA and CDR2 FQGNSA. This CDR3 has 14 residues. V was trimmed by 5 bases and J by 7 bases, leaving 14 bases between them. CDR3 bases: TGTGCCAGCAGCCCCCGGGGGGGCGGTGAAAAACTGTTTTTT. Translating it yields CASSPRGGGEKLFF.

This rearrangement joins TRBV20-1 to TRBJ1-1; no definite D call. V was shortened by 6 bases and J by 7 bases, with 12 bases between the two germline ends. The CDR3 has 11 residues. Germline V gene lookup returns CDR1 DFQATT and CDR2 SNEGSKA (reference sequence). The CDR3 nucleotides are TGCAGTGCCGGACGGGAATATGAAGCTTTCTTT. Translation gives CSAGREYEAFF.

In this sample, this clonotype turned up a few times. This rearrangement joins TRBV15 to TRBJ1-2; D gene ambiguous. The length of the CDR3 is 12 residues. Per germline, CDR1 LNHNV and CDR2 YYDKDF (reference sequence). V gave up 10 bases and J gave up 3 bases, with 12 bases separating them. CDR3 nucleotides: TGTGCCAGCCAAGATGTCGACTATGGCTACACCTTC. This gives the protein CASQDVDYGYTF.

The table lists this clonotype with a few counts. The CDR3 protein is CASSPNGIGELFF. In nucleotides, the CDR3 is TGTGCCAGCAGCCCAAATGGAATCGGGGAGCTGTTTTTT. V gene TRBV7-9 combines with J gene TRBJ2-2; D gene ambiguous. This CDR3 has 13 amino acids. Germline V gives CDR1 SEHNR, CDR2 FQNEAQ (reference sequence). The V gene lost 5 bases and the J gene lost 7 bases, with 11 bases spanning the gap. Supplemented by reference TRBV7-9 and TRBJ2-2, the full variable domain reads DTGVSQNPRHKITKRGQNVTFRCDPISEHNRLYWYRQTLGQGPEFLTYFQNEAQLEKSRLLSDRFSAERPKGSFSTLEIQRTEQGDSAMYLCASSPNGIGELFFGEGSRLTVL.

V is TRBV9 and J is TRBJ1-4, with 8 bases lining up with TRBD1. V shed 3 bases and J 4 bases; nucleotides not matched to a gene: 2. Germline V CDR1 and CDR2: SGDLS, YYNGEE. The CDR3 totals 14 residues. The chain's CDR3 is CASSAGQVNEKLFF. The CDR3 DNA is TGTGCCAGCAGCGCGGGACAGGTTAATGAAAAACTGTTTTTT.

There are many counts of this clonotype. This chain uses TRBV7-9 with TRBJ2-7, with D perhaps matching TRBD1 (6 bases). V shed 2 bases and J shed 7 bases, with 9 bases lying between them. Germline loops: CDR1 SEHNR, CDR2 FQNEAQ (reference sequence). The CDR3 extends over 12 amino acids. CDR3 in amino acids: CASSLTGTEQYF. Here the CDR3 DNA reads TGTGCCAGCAGCTTAACAGGGACGGAGCAGTACTTC.

This clonotype showed up many times. One junction end does not reproduce the germline sequence, and a read error may be involved. The chain carries TRBV7-7 and TRBJ2-2; TRBD2 aligns across 10 bases. Germline CDR1 reads SSHAT; CDR2 reads FNYEAQ (reference sequence). This CDR3 is 16 amino acids long. CDR3 sequence: CASSLLAGPDTGELFF. CDR3 nucleotides: TGTGCTAGCAGCCTACTAGCGGGGCCCGACACCGGGGAGCTGTTTTTT.

The chain couples TRBV7-9 to TRBJ1-5, with 9 bases that match TRBD1. Per the germline V gene, CDR1 is SEHNR and CDR2 is FQNEAQ (reference sequence). The V and J ends lost 8 bases and 4 bases, in that order; junction bases with no gene match: 12. This CDR3 contains 16 residues. CDR3 in amino acids: CASGSPTGGGNQPQHF. The CDR3 region has the DNA TGTGCCAGCGGCTCACCGACAGGGGGTGGGAATCAGCCCCAGCATTTT.

The table lists this clonotype with many counts. J is TRBJ2-6 and V is TRBV7-3; 9 positions match TRBD1. Trimming removed 0 bases from V and 0 bases from J; junction bases left unmatched: 3. The CDR3 has 18 residues. CDR1 is SGHTA, CDR2 FQGTGA, per germline. Here the CDR3 reads CASSLTTGGVSGANVLTF. The CDR3 DNA follows: TGTGCCAGCAGCTTAACGACAGGGGGAGTCTCTGGGGCCAACGTCCTGACTTTC. The whole variable domain, filled in from reference TRBV7-3 and TRBJ2-6, reads GAGVSQTPSNKVTEKGKYVELRCDPISGHTALYWYRQSLGQGPEFLIYFQGTGAADDSGLPNDRFFAVRPEGSVSTLKIQRTERGDSAVYLCASSLTTGGVSGANVLTFGAGSRLTVL.

V is TRBV15 and J is TRBJ1-4; TRBD1 matches at 7 bases. This CDR3 contains 15 residues. V trimming: 11 bases; J trimming: 3 bases; junction bases outside the gene matches: 12. Germline V gene data show CDR1 as LNHNV and CDR2 as YYDKDF (reference sequence). The CDR3 coding sequence is TGTGCCCCCTGGAGAGGGGGCGAATCTAATGAAAAACTGTTTTTT. Amino acid sequence: CAPWRGGESNEKLFF. Variable domain in full (rest from reference TRBV15 and TRBJ1-4): DAMVIQNPRYQVTQFGKPVTLSCSQTLNHNVMYWYQQKSSQAPKLLFHYYDKDFNNEADTPDNFQSRRPNTSFCFLDIRSPGLGDTAMYLCAPWRGGESNEKLFFGSGTQLSVL.

This clonotype appeared once. At one boundary the junction diverges from the germline segment, which might be a read error. The chain recombines TRBV24-1 with TRBJ1-2, with a tentative D call TRBD1 (5 bases). This CDR3 comprises 15 residues. Germline CDR1 and CDR2: KGHDR and SFDVKD. Here the CDR3 DNA reads TGTGCCAGCAGTTCAGGGACTAGCGGGTCGGCTGGCTACACCTTC. Its translation: CASSSGTSGSAGYTF.

The chain uses TRBV7-9 and TRBJ2-2; 12 bases are a match to TRBD2. Germline values: CDR1 SEHNR, CDR2 FQNEAQ (reference sequence). The length of the CDR3 is 17 residues. The J segment lost 8 bases and the V segment lost 5 bases, leaving 12 bases of the junction unmatched. The CDR3 here is CASSPPTSGGAGGELFF. The CDR3 DNA follows: TGTGCCAGCAGCCCCCCGACTAGCGGGGGCGCCGGAGGGGAGCTGTTTTTT.

V and J are TRBV2 and TRBJ2-5; 12 bases map to TRBD2. The tail of the sequence fits TRBJ2-7 better, so the J call may be wrong. The germline gives CDR1 SNHLY, CDR2 FYNNEI. The CDR3 runs 19 residues. The CDR3: CASSYSTLAGGPRNYEQYF. DNA of the CDR3: TGTGCCAGCAGTTACTCTACACTAGCGGGAGGCCCACGCAACTACGAGCAGTACTTC.

This sequence joins TRBV29-1 and TRBJ1-2; 9 bases match TRBD1. Trimming at V came to 5 bases and at J to 10 bases, leaving 14 bases not matched to a gene. Germline values: CDR1 SQVTM, CDR2 ANQGSEA. The CDR3 is 14 residues long. Written as DNA, the CDR3 is TGCAGCGTTCTTGGCGGGGACAGGGTGGGTGTCTACACCTTC. Protein sequence: CSVLGGDRVGVYTF.

About this clonotype: A read error may produce the germline difference seen at one junction end. The chain uses TRBV12-3 or TRBV12-4 and TRBJ2-5; 14 positions match TRBD2. CDR3 length equals 14 residues. The CDR3 coding sequence is TGTGCCAGCAGTTCGGGACTAGCGGGGGACCCCCCTCCCTTC. Translating gives CASSSGLAGDPPPF.

The V and J genes are TRBV19 and TRBJ1-1; no firm D call. Germline V gene sequence: CDR1 LNHDA, CDR2 SQIVND (reference sequence). The length of the CDR3 is 12 residues. The V end was cut by 9 bases, the J end by 3 bases, with 11 bases between. For the CDR3, the DNA is TGTGCCAGCAGTTGGCAGCACACTGAAGCTTTCTTT. Its translation: CASSWQHTEAFF.

The V and J genes are TRBV19 and TRBJ1-1; 11 nucleotides match TRBD1. The trim removed 6 bases at V and 4 bases at J, leaving 10 bases unmatched. The CDR3 spans 16 residues. The germline gives CDR1 LNHDA, CDR2 SQIVND (reference sequence). The CDR3, as DNA: TGTGCCAGTAGGCCCGGACAGGGGGCGTTTGGCACTGAAGCTTTCTTT. Amino acids: CASRPGQGAFGTEAFF.

This clonotype was observed at least ten times. CDR3 in amino acids: CSVAGESRTEAFF. In nucleotides, the CDR3 is TGCAGCGTTGCGGGGGAATCAAGGACTGAAGCTTTCTTT. V usage is TRBV29-1 and J usage is TRBJ1-1; D possibly corresponds to TRBD1 (5 bases). V lost 4 bases to trimming and J lost 5 bases, with 14 bases between them. This CDR3 has 13 residues. Germline lookup yields CDR1 SQVTM and CDR2 ANQGSEA. The full variable domain, with the rest looked up from reference TRBV29-1 and TRBJ1-1, is SAVISQKPSRDICQRGTSLTIQCQVDSQVTMMFWYRQQPGQSLTLIATANQGSEATYESGFVIDKFPISRPNLTFSTLTVSNMSPEDSSIYLCSVAGESRTEAFFGQGTRLTVV.

This clonotype appeared many times. This chain uses TRBV9 with TRBJ1-6; tentatively, D is TRBD1 (5 bases). The V gene's germline CDR1 is SGDLS and CDR2 YYNGEE. CDR3 length: 15 residues. V lost 5 bases to trimming and J lost 7 bases, with 16 bases between them. The CDR3 sequence: CASSKGRQPNSPLHF. For the CDR3, the DNA is TGTGCCAGCAGTAAGGGGAGACAGCCCAATTCACCCCTCCACTTT.

The chain has TRBV7-9 and TRBJ1-1; 7 bases line up with TRBD1. The CDR3 spans 15 residues. J gave up 1 base and V 6 bases, and 8 bases lay outside the gene matches. Germline CDR1 reads SEHNR; CDR2 reads FQNEAQ (reference sequence). The CDR3 DNA reads TGTGCCAGCAGTTTCGGGACAGAAGGGAACACTGAAGCTTTCTTT. Protein sequence: CASSFGTEGNTEAFF.